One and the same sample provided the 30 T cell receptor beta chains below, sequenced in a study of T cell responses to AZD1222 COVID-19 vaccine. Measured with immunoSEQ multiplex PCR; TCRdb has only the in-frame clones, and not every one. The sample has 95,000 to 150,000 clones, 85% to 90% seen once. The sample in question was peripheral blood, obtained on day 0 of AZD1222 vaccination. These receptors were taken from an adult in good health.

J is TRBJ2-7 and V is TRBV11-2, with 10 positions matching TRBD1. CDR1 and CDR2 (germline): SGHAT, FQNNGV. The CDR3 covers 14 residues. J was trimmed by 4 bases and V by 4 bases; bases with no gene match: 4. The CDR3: CASSSDRGQYEQYF. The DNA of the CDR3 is TGTGCCAGCAGCTCAGACAGGGGGCAATACGAGCAGTACTTC.

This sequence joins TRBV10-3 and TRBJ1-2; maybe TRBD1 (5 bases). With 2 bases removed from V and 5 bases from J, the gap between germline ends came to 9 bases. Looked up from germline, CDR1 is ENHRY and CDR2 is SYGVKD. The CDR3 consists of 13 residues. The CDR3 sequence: CAISELDSYGYTF. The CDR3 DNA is TGTGCCATCAGTGAGCTTGACAGTTATGGCTACACCTTC.

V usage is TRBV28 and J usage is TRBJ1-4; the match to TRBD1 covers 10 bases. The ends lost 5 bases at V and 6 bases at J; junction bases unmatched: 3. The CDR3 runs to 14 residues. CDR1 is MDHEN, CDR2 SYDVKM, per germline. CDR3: CASSVTGGDEKLFF. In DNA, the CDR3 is TGTGCCAGCAGTGTGACAGGGGGCGATGAAAAACTGTTTTTT.

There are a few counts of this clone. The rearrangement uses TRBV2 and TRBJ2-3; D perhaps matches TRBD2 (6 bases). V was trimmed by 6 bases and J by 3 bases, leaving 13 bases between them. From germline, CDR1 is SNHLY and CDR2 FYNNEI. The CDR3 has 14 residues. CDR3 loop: CASREGSATDTQYF. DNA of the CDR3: TGTGCCAGCAGGGAGGGGTCGGCGACAGATACGCAGTATTTT.

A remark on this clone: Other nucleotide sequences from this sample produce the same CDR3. The DNA of the CDR3 is TGTGCCAGCAGTCTGAGCACAGATACGCAGTATTTT. The encoded protein is CASSLSTDTQYF. The J gene is TRBJ2-3, the V gene TRBV12-3 or TRBV12-4; D is unresolved. Trimming removed 5 bases at V and 0 bases at J, with 3 bases between. This CDR3 spans 12 amino acids.

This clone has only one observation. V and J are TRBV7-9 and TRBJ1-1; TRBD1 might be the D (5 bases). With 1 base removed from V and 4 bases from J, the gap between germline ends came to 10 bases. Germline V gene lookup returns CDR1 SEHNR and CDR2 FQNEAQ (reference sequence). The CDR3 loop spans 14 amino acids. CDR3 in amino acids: CASSLGGYGTEAFF. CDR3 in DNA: TGTGCCAGCAGCTTAGGGGGCTACGGCACTGAAGCTTTCTTT.

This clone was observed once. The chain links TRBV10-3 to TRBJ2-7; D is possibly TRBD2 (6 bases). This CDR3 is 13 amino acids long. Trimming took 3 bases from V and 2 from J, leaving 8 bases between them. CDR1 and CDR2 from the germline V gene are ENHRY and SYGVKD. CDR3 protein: CAISDGGTYEQYF. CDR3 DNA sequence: TGTGCCATCAGTGATGGGGGGACCTACGAGCAGTACTTC.

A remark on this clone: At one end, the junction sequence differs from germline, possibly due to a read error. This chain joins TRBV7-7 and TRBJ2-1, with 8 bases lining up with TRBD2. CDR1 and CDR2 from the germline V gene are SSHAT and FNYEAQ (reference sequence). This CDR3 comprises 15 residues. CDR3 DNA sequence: TGTGCTAGCAGCGTCACGGGAGGGATTGCGAATGAGCAGTTCTTC. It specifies CASSVTGGIANEQFF. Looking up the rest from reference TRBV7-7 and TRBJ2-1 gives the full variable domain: GAGVSQSPRYKVTKRGQDVTLRCDPISSHATLYWYQQALGQGPEFLTYFNYEAQPDKSGLPSDRFSAERPEGSISTLTIQRTEQRDSAMYRCASSVTGGIANEQFFGPGTRLTVL.

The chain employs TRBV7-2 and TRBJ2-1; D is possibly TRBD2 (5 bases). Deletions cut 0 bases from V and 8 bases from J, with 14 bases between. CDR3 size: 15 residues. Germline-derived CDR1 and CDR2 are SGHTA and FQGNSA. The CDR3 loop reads CASSLAWTHSDEQFF. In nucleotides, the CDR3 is TGTGCCAGCAGCTTAGCGTGGACTCACAGCGATGAGCAGTTCTTC.

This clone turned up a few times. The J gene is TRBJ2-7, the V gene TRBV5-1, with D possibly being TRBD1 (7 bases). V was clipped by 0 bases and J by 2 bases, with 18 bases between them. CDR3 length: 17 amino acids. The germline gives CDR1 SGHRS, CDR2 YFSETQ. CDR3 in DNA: TGCGCCAGCAGCTTGGTGGGAGGCCGGGACAGTGCCTACGAGCAGTACTTC. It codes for CASSLVGGRDSAYEQYF.

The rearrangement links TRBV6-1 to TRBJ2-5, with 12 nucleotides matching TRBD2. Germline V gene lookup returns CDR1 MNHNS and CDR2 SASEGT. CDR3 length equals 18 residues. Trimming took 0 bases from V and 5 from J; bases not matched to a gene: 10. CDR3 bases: TGTGCCAGCAGTGAAGCGCTAACTAGCGGGGGGATAGGGGAGACCCAGTACTTC. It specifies CASSEALTSGGIGETQYF.

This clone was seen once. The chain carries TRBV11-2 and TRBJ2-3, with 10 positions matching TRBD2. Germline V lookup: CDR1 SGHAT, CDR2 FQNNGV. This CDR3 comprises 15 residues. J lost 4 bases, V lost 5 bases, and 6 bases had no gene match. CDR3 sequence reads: CASSRPSGSADTQYF. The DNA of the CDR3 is TGTGCCAGCAGCCGGCCTAGCGGGAGCGCAGATACGCAGTATTTT.

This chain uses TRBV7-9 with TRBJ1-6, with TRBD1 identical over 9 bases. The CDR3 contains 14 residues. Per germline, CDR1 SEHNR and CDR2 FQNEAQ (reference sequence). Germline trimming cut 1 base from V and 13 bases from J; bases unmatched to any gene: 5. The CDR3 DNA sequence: TGTGCCAGCAGCTTAGTGACAGGGGGTTCCCCCCTCCACTTT. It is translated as CASSLVTGGSPLHF. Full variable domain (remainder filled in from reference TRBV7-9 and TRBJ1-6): DTGVSQNPRHKITKRGQNVTFRCDPISEHNRLYWYRQTLGQGPEFLTYFQNEAQLEKSRLLSDRFSAERPKGSFSTLEIQRTEQGDSAMYLCASSLVTGGSPLHFGNGTRLTVT.

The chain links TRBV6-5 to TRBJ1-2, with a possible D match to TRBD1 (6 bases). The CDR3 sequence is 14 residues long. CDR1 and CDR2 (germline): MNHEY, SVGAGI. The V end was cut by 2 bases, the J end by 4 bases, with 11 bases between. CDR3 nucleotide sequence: TGTGCCAGCAGTTACAACGGACAGCCCTATGGCTACACCTTC. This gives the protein CASSYNGQPYGYTF.

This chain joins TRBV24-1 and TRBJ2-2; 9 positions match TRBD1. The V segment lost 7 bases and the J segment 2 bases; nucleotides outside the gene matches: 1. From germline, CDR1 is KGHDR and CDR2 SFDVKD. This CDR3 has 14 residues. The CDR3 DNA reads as TGTGCCACCAGACAGGGGGCAAACACCGGGGAGCTGTTTTTT. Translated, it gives CATRQGANTGELFF.

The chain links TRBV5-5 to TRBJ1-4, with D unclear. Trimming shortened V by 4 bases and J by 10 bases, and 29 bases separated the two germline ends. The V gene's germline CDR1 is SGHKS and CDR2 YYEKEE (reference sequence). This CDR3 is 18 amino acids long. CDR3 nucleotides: TGTGCCAGCAGCCTCTCTATGGTCGACACGAGAGTGGGTGGAAAACTGTTTTTT. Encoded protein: CASSLSMVDTRVGGKLFF.

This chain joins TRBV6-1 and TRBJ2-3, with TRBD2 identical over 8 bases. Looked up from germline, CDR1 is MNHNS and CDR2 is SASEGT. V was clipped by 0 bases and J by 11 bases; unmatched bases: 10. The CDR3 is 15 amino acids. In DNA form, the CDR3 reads TGTGCCAGCAGTGAAGCGCAGGGGCAAGCGGGGGAGCAGTATTTT. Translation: CASSEAQGQAGEQYF.

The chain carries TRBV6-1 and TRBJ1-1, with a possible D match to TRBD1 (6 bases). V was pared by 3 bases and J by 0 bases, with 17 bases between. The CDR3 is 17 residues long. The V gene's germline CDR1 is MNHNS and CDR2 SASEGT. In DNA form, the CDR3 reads TGTGCCAGCAGTGACCTGTTCCTGCGGACAGTGAACACTGAAGCTTTCTTT. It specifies CASSDLFLRTVNTEAFF.

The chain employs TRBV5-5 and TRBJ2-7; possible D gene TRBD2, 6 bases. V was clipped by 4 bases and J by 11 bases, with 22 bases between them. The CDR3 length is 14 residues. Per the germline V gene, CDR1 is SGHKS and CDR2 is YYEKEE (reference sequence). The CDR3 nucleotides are TGTGCCAGCAGCCCGCCGGAGGGCCTGAGGGAGAAGTACTTC. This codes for CASSPPEGLREKYF.

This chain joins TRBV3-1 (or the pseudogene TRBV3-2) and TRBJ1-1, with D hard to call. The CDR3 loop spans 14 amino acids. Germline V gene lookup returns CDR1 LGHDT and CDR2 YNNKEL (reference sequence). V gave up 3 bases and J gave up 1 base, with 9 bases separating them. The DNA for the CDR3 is TGTGCCAGCAGCCATCGAAACCAGAACACTGAAGCTTTCTTT. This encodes CASSHRNQNTEAFF.

CDR3 residues: CASSPGQGQGETQYF. CDR3 nucleotide sequence: TGTGCCAGCAGTCCGGGACAGGGACAGGGAGAGACCCAGTACTTC. This chain uses TRBV9 with TRBJ2-5; 9 bases are shared with TRBD1. The V gene's germline CDR1 is SGDLS and CDR2 YYNGEE. This CDR3 comprises 15 residues. J gave up 4 bases and V 5 bases, and 9 bases lay outside the gene matches.

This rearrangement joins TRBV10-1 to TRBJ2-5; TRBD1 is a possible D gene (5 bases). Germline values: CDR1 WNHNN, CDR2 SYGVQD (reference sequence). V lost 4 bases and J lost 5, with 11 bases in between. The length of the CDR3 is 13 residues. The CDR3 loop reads CASSAAPGETQYF. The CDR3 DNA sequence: TGCGCCAGCAGTGCGGCCCCAGGGGAGACCCAGTACTTC.

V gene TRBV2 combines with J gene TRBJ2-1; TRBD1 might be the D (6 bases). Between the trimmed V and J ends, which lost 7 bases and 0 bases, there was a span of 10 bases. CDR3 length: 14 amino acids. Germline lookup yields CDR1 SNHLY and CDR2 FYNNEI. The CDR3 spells CASIQGSSYNEQFF. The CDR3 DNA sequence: TGTGCCAGCATCCAGGGGAGCTCCTACAATGAGCAGTTCTTC. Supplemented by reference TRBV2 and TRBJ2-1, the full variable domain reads EPEVTQTPSHQVTQMGQEVILRCVPISNHLYFYWYRQILGQKVEFLVSFYNNEISEKSEIFDDQFSVERPDGSNFTLKIRSTKLEDSAMYFCASIQGSSYNEQFFGPGTRLTVL.

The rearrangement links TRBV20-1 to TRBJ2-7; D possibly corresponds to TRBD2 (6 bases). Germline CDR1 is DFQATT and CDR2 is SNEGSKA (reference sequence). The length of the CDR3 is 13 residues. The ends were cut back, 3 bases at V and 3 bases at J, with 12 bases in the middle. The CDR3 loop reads CSASSGGNYEQYF. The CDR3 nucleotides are TGCAGTGCTAGTTCCGGGGGTAACTACGAGCAGTACTTC.

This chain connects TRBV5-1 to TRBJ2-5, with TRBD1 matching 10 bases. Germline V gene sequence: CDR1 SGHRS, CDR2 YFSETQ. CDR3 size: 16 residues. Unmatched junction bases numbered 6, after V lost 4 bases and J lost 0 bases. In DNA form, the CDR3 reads TGCGCCAGCAGCCCGCCGGACAGGGGGAACCAAGAGACCCAGTACTTC. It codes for CASSPPDRGNQETQYF.

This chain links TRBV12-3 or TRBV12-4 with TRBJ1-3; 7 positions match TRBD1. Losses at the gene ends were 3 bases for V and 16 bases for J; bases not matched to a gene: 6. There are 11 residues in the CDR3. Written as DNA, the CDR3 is TGTGCCAGCAGTTTGAGGGGGGACAGCTATTTT. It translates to CASSLRGDSYF.

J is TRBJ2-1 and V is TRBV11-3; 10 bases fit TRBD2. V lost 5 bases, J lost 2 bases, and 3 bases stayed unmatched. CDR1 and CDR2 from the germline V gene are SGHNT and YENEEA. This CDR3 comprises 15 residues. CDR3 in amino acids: CASSTGLAAYNEQFF. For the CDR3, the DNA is TGTGCCAGCAGCACAGGACTAGCGGCCTACAATGAGCAGTTCTTC.

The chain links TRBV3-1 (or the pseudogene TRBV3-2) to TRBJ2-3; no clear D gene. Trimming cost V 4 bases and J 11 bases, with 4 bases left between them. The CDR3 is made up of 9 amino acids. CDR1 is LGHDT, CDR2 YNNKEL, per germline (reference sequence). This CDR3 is CASSLGQYF. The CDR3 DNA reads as TGTGCCAGCAGCCTTGGGCAGTATTTT.

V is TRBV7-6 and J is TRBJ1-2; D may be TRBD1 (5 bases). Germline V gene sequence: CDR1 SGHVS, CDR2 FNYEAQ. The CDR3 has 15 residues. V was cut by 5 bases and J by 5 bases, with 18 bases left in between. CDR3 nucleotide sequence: TGTGCCAGCAGCCGCAGCCCCATGGGGGAATATGGCTACACCTTC. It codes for CASSRSPMGEYGYTF.

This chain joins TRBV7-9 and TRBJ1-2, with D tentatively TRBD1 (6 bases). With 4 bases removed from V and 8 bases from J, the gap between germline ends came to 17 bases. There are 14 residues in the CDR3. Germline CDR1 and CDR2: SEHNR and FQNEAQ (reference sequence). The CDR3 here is CASSSRGTHGGYTF. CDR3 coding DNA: TGTGCCAGCAGCTCTAGGGGGACCCACGGGGGCTACACCTTC.